Listed here are 7 T cell receptor beta chains from one sample, sequenced in a study of blood T cell repertoires in COVID-19. The repertoire was sequenced with immunoSEQ multiplex PCR; TCRdb's copy has only in-frame clones and lacks some. This sample has over 400,000 clones; roughly 88% occur once, and the top ten carry roughly 3.2%. The sequenced sample was peripheral blood. Source of these receptors: a human donor in a cohort sampled during active COVID-19.

The rearrangement uses TRBV3-1 (or the pseudogene TRBV3-2) and TRBJ1-3; D call uncertain. Trimming shortened V by 1 base and J by 0 bases, and 10 bases separated the two germline ends. CDR3 length equals 16 residues. The germline V gene encodes CDR1 LGHDT and CDR2 YNNKEL (reference sequence). CDR3 amino acids: CASSQGGSFSGNTIYF. The CDR3 DNA follows: TGTGCCAGCAGCCAAGGTGGGAGCTTCTCTGGAAACACCATATATTTT.

The chain links TRBV6-1 to TRBJ1-4; D ambiguous. There are 15 residues in the CDR3. CDR1 is MNHNS and CDR2 is SASEGT in the germline V gene. Trimming pared 0 bases from V and 8 bases from J, leaving 13 bases between. As DNA, the CDR3 is TGTGCCAGCAGTGAAGCGCTTCGGCAGGCGGAAAAACTGTTTTTT. Protein sequence: CASSEALRQAEKLFF.

This chain joins TRBV15 and TRBJ2-1; weak D call: TRBD2 (6 bases). The CDR3 totals 18 residues. V shed 0 bases and J shed 1 base, with 16 bases lying between them. The germline CDR1 and CDR2 sequences are LNHNV and YYDKDF (reference sequence). In DNA, the CDR3 is TGTGCCACCAGCAGAGATAACGGGCCTAGCGAATCCTACAATGAGCAGTTCTTC. This gives the protein CATSRDNGPSESYNEQFF.

The rearrangement links TRBV5-1 to TRBJ1-1; the match to TRBD1 covers 7 bases. CDR1 and CDR2 (germline): SGHRS, YFSETQ. With V trimmed by 0 bases and J by 6 bases, 5 bases remained unmatched. This CDR3 has 14 residues. The CDR3 DNA is TGCGCCAGCAGCTTGGCCGACCAGGGGGCTGAAGCTTTCTTT. Protein product: CASSLADQGAEAFF.

V is TRBV6-5 and J is TRBJ2-7; 7 positions agree with TRBD1. With 11 bases clipped from V and 4 bases from J, the junction kept 8 bases outside the gene matches. This CDR3 comprises 12 residues. Germline V gene lookup returns CDR1 MNHEY and CDR2 SVGAGI. Here the CDR3 reads CASTGTAYEQYF. The CDR3 DNA follows: TGTGCCTCCACCGGGACAGCGTACGAGCAGTACTTC.

The chain carries TRBV18 and TRBJ1-5, with TRBD1 matching over 7 bases. V was clipped by 4 bases and J by 9 bases; unmatched bases: 6. This CDR3 comprises 13 residues. Germline V gives CDR1 KGHSH, CDR2 LQKENI. CDR3 amino acids: CASSHEQGRPQHF. The CDR3 DNA sequence: TGTGCCAGCTCACACGAACAGGGGAGGCCCCAGCATTTT.

V and J are TRBV10-3 and TRBJ2-1; 16 positions match TRBD2. The CDR3 runs to 19 residues. Trimming removed 6 bases from V and 8 bases from J; junction bases left unmatched: 16. Germline V CDR1 and CDR2: ENHRY, SYGVKD. CDR3 in amino acids: CAIRAGQGLAGGQGHEQFF. The CDR3 bases are TGTGCCATCAGGGCTGGACAGGGACTAGCGGGAGGGCAGGGCCATGAGCAGTTCTTC.